This TCR beta chain is from a study of CD8+CD57+ T cells in acquired aplastic anemia. General study findings and limits: It was found that roughly 29 CD8+ CDR3 sequences were shared between patients and controls.

Trimming stripped 5 bases from V and 8 bases from J, with 10 bases between. Per germline, CDR1 MGHRA and CDR2 YSYEKL. The CDR3 sequence is 13 residues long. Patients included in sequencing had previously demonstrated CD8+CD57+ cell expansion by flow cytometry. All patients were therapy-naive when blood was sampled. Of note for this clonotype: Its antigen is unknown.

It was genomic DNA that served as the template for profiling TCR beta VDJ and CDR3. A single record per CDR3 protein comes from TCRdb applying MiXCR to the reads. Seen here are approximately 190,000 distinct CDR3 sequences, nearly 50% observed once, and the top ten hold around 8.8%. The V and J genes are TRBV4-1 and TRBJ1-6; D gene unclear. Sequenced: sorted CD4+, CD8+, or CD8+CD57+ T cells (not recorded which) from PBMCs. This sequence originates from a human donor with aplastic anemia. CDR3 protein: CASSVTLDSPLHF. The CDR3 DNA sequence: TGCGCCAGCAGCGTGACGCTAGATTCACCCCTCCACTTT.